The rows below give T cell receptor beta chains drawn from one sample of a study of shared clonotypes between healthy human individuals. Profiled with immunoSEQ multiplex PCR; TCRdb holds only in-frame clones, not every one. The data show some 900,000 clones, around three quarters seen once. Sequencing used memory CD4+ T cells sorted from blood. Receptor source: a man between 18 and 35 years old in good health. Each CDR3 is given without its conserved first and last residue.

V,J,CDR3
TRBV19,TRBJ2-5,ASSSSGGAETQY
TRBV5-6,TRBJ2-1,ASMDRARNEQF
TRBV10-2,TRBJ2-3,ASSSNTDTQY
TRBV15,TRBJ2-5,ATSRDRAETQY
TRBV10-3,TRBJ1-3,AISESSQVSGNTIY
TRBV2,TRBJ1-1,ASSGGQGRKGSTEAF
TRBV25-1,TRBJ1-5,ASRGQGNQPQH
TRBV18,TRBJ2-7,ASSNAGIGYEQY
TRBV19,TRBJ1-2,ATQGWNGYT
TRBV7-9,TRBJ2-1,ASSGLGGNEQF
TRBV2,TRBJ2-3,ASLAGTSTDTQY
TRBV18,TRBJ2-1,ASSPDQNEQF
TRBV6-1,TRBJ1-2,ASSGEEGRGDGYT
TRBV5-4,TRBJ2-1,ASSLVLADYNEQF
TRBV7-2,TRBJ2-3,ASSRRGLDTQY
TRBV5-1,TRBJ2-1,ASSQGQHYNEQF
TRBV4-2,TRBJ2-5,ASSQTGGGETQY
TRBV7-7,TRBJ2-1,ASSAGTGGNNEQF
TRBV11-2,TRBJ2-1,ASSFSWEEQSYEQF
TRBV29-1,TRBJ2-1,SVLAGGPYNEQF
TRBV5-6,TRBJ1-6,ASSSPYNSPLH
TRBV5-1,TRBJ2-5,ASTKGPQETQY
TRBV7-2,TRBJ2-1,ASSSRLAENNEQF
TRBV11-2,TRBJ2-7,ASRRGGDSYEQY
TRBV6-1,TRBJ2-7,ASSVIQVQRRFTAYEQY